Here is one TCR beta chain with its context. This sample is drawn from a study of tumor-infiltrating lymphocytes in primary liver carcinoma. The roughly 17-31 mg bulk tissue piece was not sorted before simultaneous RNA and DNA extraction. Each sampled tumor had five separate regions taken from it. Looked up from germline, CDR1 is DFQATT and CDR2 is SNEGSKA (reference sequence). There are 12 residues in the CDR3. The V gene lost 0 bases and the J gene lost 8 bases, with 10 bases spanning the gap. With 500 to 650 ng total RNA as template and a constant-region primer, TCR beta cDNA was made. Libraries covering TCR beta were generated through three nested multiplex PCR rounds (using a slightly modified ARM-PCR). In the first two PCR rounds, TRBV1-TRBV30 forward primers were paired with a C-beta reverse primer, and each round lasted roughly 9 cycles. TCRdb used MiXCR to reprocess the multiplex PCR reads, holding one entry per CDR3 protein. The repertoire includes 100,000 to 150,000 distinct CDR3 sequences, 60% to 80% of them detected once, and around 8.4% sits in the top ten.

This TCR was sampled from a woman between 55 and 75 years old with primary liver carcinoma and hepatitis B virus infection. The chain carries TRBV20-1 and TRBJ1-2, with D perhaps matching TRBD1 (6 bases). The source material was liver tumor tissue from sampling region 3. Subset meaning: tumor region T3, left-lateral pole. This chain's CDR3 is CSARDQQGGYTF. The CDR3 nucleotides are TGCAGTGCTAGAGATCAACAGGGAGGCTACACCTTC.